This T cell receptor (beta chain) was observed in a study of cytomegalovirus exposure and HLA in healthy donors (dated by TCRdb to 2016 to 2017). Background on the whole study: According to an earlier analysis of 450 to 650 of the donors, about 170 million T cells yielded roughly 110 million unique TCR beta sequences and about 280 Gb of sequence data. Approximately 300 gigabases of sequencing data and around 85 million unique TCR sequences made up an early release that covered several hundred HLA-typed donors. Among the roughly 430 genotyped donors, 75% to 90% belonged to the genetic ancestry cluster associated with self-reported Caucasian donors. The aim of the study was to test whether cataloging public T cell receptors could identify signatures of past pathogen exposure. The study profiled the T cell repertoires of some 610 subjects by immunosequencing and related them to cytomegalovirus serostatus. A separate validation cohort of about 110 different subjects was used in addition to the approximately 610-subject first cohort. To predict cytomegalovirus infection status, the study brought together high-throughput TCR immunosequencing, statistical association of individual TCRs with disease status, and machine learning. In a later analysis, previously published TCR beta repertoires from hundreds of donors were re-analyzed and high-resolution HLA genotyping was added so that TCR occurrence patterns could be studied. The later analysis used no new phenotypic data to find candidate immune exposures, relying instead on TCR beta sequences and their occurrence across donors. To decide whether each TCR beta V gene segment behaved as functional or pseudogenic, an earlier analysis of several hundred of the donors relied on high-throughput TCR beta sequencing. Alongside the repertoire data, information on donor age, sex, ethnicity and CMV serostatus was compiled. In a later genetic analysis, genome-wide SNP genotypes for about three fifths of the roughly 670 donors were used, and that subset was treated as a discovery cohort. All discovery cohort repertoires had been generated using a single sequencing platform. HLA typing covered class I and class II loci at four-digit resolution. Typing coverage varied by locus: roughly 620-640 donors for A, B, C, DRB1 and DQB1; more than 500 for DQA1; over 600 for DPA1; around 490 for DPB1. Roughly 5 DR-DQ haplotypes were handled as single units for association and clustering, since linkage in the cohort was strong. Among about 410 genotyped donors of the cohort, an average of about 240,000 unique TCR beta nucleotide sequences was sequenced per donor, of which roughly 17% were non-productive.

Library preparation was by the immunoSEQ multiplex PCR assay. The multiplex PCR relied on a mix of 60 forward primers for TCR Vbeta segments and 13 reverse primers for TCR Jbeta segments. The CDR3 region of rearranged TCR beta genes was amplified from genomic DNA with a multiplex PCR assay. The amplified TCR beta libraries were sequenced on the Illumina HiSeq System as 87-base-pair reads. As for how the authors treated the data: A later analysis counted tens of millions of unique TCR beta chains across the 550 to 750 repertoires, and approximately 11 million of these chains were shared by at least two donors. Raw reads were error-corrected and collapsed into unique sequences by a nearest-neighbor algorithm in which closely related sequences were merged to remove PCR and sequencing errors. Alignment of CDR3 sequences to IMGT reference sequences was used to assign V, D and J gene segments. For a sequence to be retained, a match of at least six nucleotides to both a V gene segment and a J gene segment was required. Rearrangements were classified as productive when the CDR3 lacked stop codons and remained in frame with V and J, and all other rearrangements were classified as non-productive. CDR3 was defined according to IMGT convention as the region running from the second conserved V-encoded cysteine to the conserved J-encoded phenylalanine. In an earlier analysis of around 600 of the donors, sequences lacking an unambiguous match to a single V gene segment were excluded. In an earlier analysis of some 590 of the donors, V segments were called functional above 56.7% productive rearrangements and were called segregating when the between-donor standard deviation exceeded 5%. A statistical classification framework was built for diagnosing cytomegalovirus status from the catalog of TCR beta chain sequences. V and J gene assignment, in a later analysis, came from comparing TCR nucleotide sequences with IMGT/GENE-DB human TR gene sequences. The TCRdist pipeline was used in a later analysis to assign CDR3 sequences and most-parsimonious VDJ recombination scenarios. A later analysis defined each TCR beta chain by its CDR3 amino acid sequence plus V-gene family, and excluded reads lacking a unique V-gene family. A later analysis removed roughly 590 highly shared, low-generation-probability nucleotide sequences to deal with suspected cross-contamination and a sequencing artifact. In a later analysis, a clonal expansion index was calculated for each public chain from normalized within-repertoire ranks of inferred template counts. Generation probabilities in a later analysis came from a VDJ recombination model fitted to out-of-frame rearrangements, and those results were checked against IGoR. Hypergeometric tests were used in a later analysis to score TCR-TCR, TCR-HLA and TCR-CMV co-occurrence, with a repertoire-size bias correction applied to the TCR pairs. A later analysis estimated false discovery rates by permuting HLA or CMV assignments 20 times. A later analysis grouped co-occurring TCRs with DBSCAN, adding TCRdist sequence similarity when clustering within HLA-allele-positive subsets. For co-occurrence clustering, repertoires with fewer than 30,000 or more than 120,000 public chains were excluded, along with five or six repertoires with anomalous nucleotide sharing. The immuneACCESS repertoire file appears here via TCRdb, limited to in-frame rearrangements. These files lack a portion of the clones; in checked studies, under half of the deficit traces to unresolved V genes, and the cause of the others is not known. For V, J and clone size, that table is used; D and trimming come from the DNA. This sample holds 85,000 to 120,000 clones; nearly 65% were observed only once. The ten largest clonotypes hold under 5.5% of the sample.

As for this clone: Its binding antigen is unknown. No qualities accompany the bases; no much larger clone lies one base away.

What the research found in general, with its limitations: Across donors, most TCR sequences were observed very rarely, whereas some public TCRs were present in many individuals. Several of the top co-occurrence clusters appeared to be linked to parvovirus B19, influenza, CMV and Epstein-Barr virus, according to a later analysis. For the cohort, immune exposure information was limited to CMV serostatus. A later genetic analysis associated a missense DCLRE1C variant with V-gene and J-gene trimming of TCR beta chains, and an independent cohort replicated the association. Because HLA typing was missing for some donors at each locus, association tests included only the typed subset. Compared with the roughly 600-donor mean, donors in an Asian-associated ancestry cluster had fewer N-insertions in productive TCRs, according to a later genetic analysis. Correlated functional status among segregating V segments might be attributable to linkage disequilibrium, but an unknown experimental factor could not be ruled out. In vitro tests confirmed that a few of the cytomegalovirus-associated TCR beta chains recognize cytomegalovirus antigens. A later analysis found that TCR association rates varied across HLA loci, with DRB1 alleles showing the most associated TCRs and HLA-C alleles the fewest. Because the 87-base-pair reads could not distinguish some IMGT-functional V segments, including TRBV6-2 and TRBV6-3, those segments were excluded. A further reported finding was that TCR beta sequences accurately predicted the HLA-A and HLA-B alleles for most subjects in the first cohort. The classifier was reported to diagnose cytomegalovirus status with high specificity and sensitivity in both the original and validation cohorts. Because counts were too low, more than 15 rarely observed V segments, including chromosome 9 orphons, were excluded from the earlier analysis of 587 of the donors. Presence/absence analyses assumed roughly uniform sequencing depth across donors, an assumption that may not hold. The study listed around 160 TCR beta chains as associated with cytomegalovirus. A later analysis found that HLA-associated TCR beta chains were more clonally expanded and had lower generation probabilities than equally common non-associated chains. The authors suggested that the approach could potentially be extended to other disease states and immunological phenotypes. A later analysis associated about 17,000 TCR beta sequences with specific HLA alleles at a false discovery rate of 0.05. Most CMV-associated TCR beta chains appeared to be HLA-restricted in a later analysis, and the HLA associations seemed to be driven largely by CMV exposure. When HLA alleles, especially DR and DQ, strongly co-occurred, attributing TCR associations to individual alleles was difficult. A group of highly shared sequence variants was considered likely to be a technical artifact of the sequencing pipeline. This cohort had only TCR beta chains sequenced, and the lack of alpha or paired-chain data limited which features could be detected. In an earlier analysis of approximately 590 of the donors, most TCR beta V segments appeared in productive rearrangements about 90% or about 30% of the time, broadly matching IMGT annotations.

Inclusive of the bounding cysteine and phenylalanine, the CDR3 is 14 residues long. Only the CDR3 part of the read is kept: 42 bases, read in frame from the first base. From a lookup of the germline V gene, CDR1 and CDR2 are SGHVS and FQNEAQ. For this chain, trimming is 6 bases at the V end and 1 base at the J end, and the number of junction bases without a gene match is 1. The cohort consisted of approximately 690 healthy bone marrow donors. Cohort members were all nominally healthy when sampled, although unrecorded immune exposures were likely present. CMV serostatus was recorded as positive for roughly 300 and negative for about 50% of the 666 cohort members, whereas no CMV serostatus was recorded for the donor in question. Each donor provided a peripheral blood sample, and peripheral blood mononuclear cells were used for TCR beta sequencing. The Qiagen DNeasy Blood Extraction Kit was used to extract genomic DNA from the blood cell samples.

The chain is made from TRBV7-8 and TRBJ2-7; the junction holds 12 bases that match TRBD2. This sequence was found in a human donor in good health. The sequencing sample was made of PBMCs. The CDR3 in this case is CASRTSGSSYEQYF. The DNA sequence is TGTGCCAGCAGGACTAGCGGGAGTTCCTACGAGCAGTACTTC.